Listed below are T cell receptor beta chains from one sample, sequenced in a study of early T cells in non-severe SARS-CoV-2 infection. TCRdb reprocessed the 5' RACE reads via MiXCR and lists one record per CDR3 protein. Among about 61,000 distinct CDR3 sequences, 8% to 10% were seen once, and the ten largest hold approximately 1.1%. Material: whole blood. These receptors came from an adult who was a healthcare worker with PCR-confirmed SARS-CoV-2 infection or an uninfected control (not recorded which). Each CDR3 is given with its conserved first and last residue. Fields, in order: clone size, V gene, D gene, J gene, CDR3 protein, CDR3 DNA. D genes are given only for firm matches. A row's size may be missing; if present it is once, few, many or a size class.

-	TRBV7-6	-	TRBJ2-5	CASSLVSSSVETQYF	TGTGCCAGCAGCTTAGTGAGTTCCAGCGTGGAGACCCAGTACTTC
-	TRBV6-1	-	TRBJ2-1	CASSVQRLTSRGNEQFF	TGTGCCAGCAGTGTACAACGTCTAACTAGCCGCGGTAATGAGCAGTTCTTC
few	TRBV10-3	-	TRBJ2-3	CAISFRDSPTDTQYF	TGTGCCATCAGCTTTAGGGACTCACCCACAGATACGCAGTATTTT
few	TRBV12-3/TRBV12-4	TRBD1	TRBJ1-2	CASRGMGQGTDGYTF	TGTGCCAGCAGAGGAATGGGACAGGGAACGGACGGCTACACCTTC
-	TRBV7-8	-	TRBJ2-5	CASGLGKQETQYF	TGTGCCAGCGGCTTAGGGAAACAAGAGACCCAGTACTTC
-	TRBV5-6	-	TRBJ1-2	CASSLLQTYGYTF	TGTGCCAGCAGCTTGTTACAGACGTATGGCTACACCTTC
-	TRBV10-3	TRBD1	TRBJ2-6	CAIMSGTGVGSGANVLTF	TGTGCCATCATGTCCGGCACAGGGGTCGGCTCTGGGGCCAACGTCCTGACTTTC
-	TRBV5-1	TRBD2	TRBJ2-1	CASSSEASGGSYNEQFF	TGCGCCAGCAGCTCGGAGGCTAGCGGGGGATCCTACAATGAGCAGTTCTTC
many	TRBV2	-	TRBJ2-1	CASSSSGTLRYNEQFF	TGTGCCAGCAGTTCATCCGGGACTCTAAGGTACAATGAGCAGTTCTTC
many	TRBV5-1	-	TRBJ1-1	CASSLAARTEAFF	TGCGCCAGCAGCTTGGCCGCCAGGACTGAAGCTTTCTTT
-	TRBV30	-	TRBJ2-1	CAWSGSLTSYNEQFF	TGTGCCTGGAGTGGCTCTCTGACGTCCTACAATGAGCAGTTCTTC
-	TRBV7-8	TRBD1	TRBJ1-2	CASSLTPAAGGSYGYTF	TGTGCCAGCAGCTTAACCCCGGCGGCAGGGGGGTCCTATGGCTACACCTTC
few	TRBV12-5	-	TRBJ2-3	CASAIDYTDTQYF	TGTGCTAGTGCCATCGATTACACAGATACGCAGTATTTT
few	TRBV5-1	-	TRBJ2-3	CASSVDRRDTDTQYF	TGCGCCAGCAGCGTAGACAGAAGAGACACAGATACGCAGTATTTT
few	TRBV7-9	-	TRBJ2-3	CASSLDDTQYF	TGTGCCAGCAGCTTAGATGATACGCAGTATTTT
few	TRBV7-9	-	TRBJ2-5	CASSLDRGVQETQYF	TGTGCCAGCAGCCTCGATAGGGGGGTCCAAGAGACCCAGTACTTC
many	TRBV6-1	-	TRBJ1-2	CASSEGGRVGYTF	TGTGCCAGCAGTGAAGGAGGGAGGGTTGGCTACACCTTC
few	TRBV2	-	TRBJ2-6	CASGDKTGANVLTF	TGTGCCAGCGGGGACAAAACTGGGGCCAACGTCCTGACTTTC
many	TRBV6-5	-	TRBJ1-2	CASSYGNYGYTF	TGTGCCAGCAGTTACGGAAACTATGGCTACACCTTC
-	TRBV20-1	-	TRBJ1-6	CSARGRNNSPLHF	TGCAGTGCGAGGGGCAGGAATAATTCACCCCTCCACTTT
few	TRBV18	-	TRBJ1-3	CASSLDGNTIYF	TGTGCCAGCTCTCTCGATGGAAACACCATATATTTT
many	TRBV6-1	-	TRBJ1-6	CASSPGSRTYNSPLHF	TGTGCCAGCAGTCCAGGGAGTAGGACCTATAATTCACCCCTCCACTTT
many	TRBV2	TRBD2	TRBJ2-1	CASSVGLAGPYNEQFF	TGTGCCAGCAGCGTGGGACTAGCGGGACCCTACAATGAGCAGTTCTTC
few	TRBV5-4	-	TRBJ2-5	CASSPHSMGETQYF	TGTGCCAGCAGCCCCCACTCCATGGGGGAGACCCAGTACTTC
many	TRBV7-6	TRBD2	TRBJ2-5	CASSLGASGVGETQYF	TGTGCCAGCAGCTTAGGGGCTAGCGGGGTCGGAGAGACCCAGTACTTC
-	TRBV4-2	-	TRBJ2-1	CASSHVDEQFF	TGTGCCAGCAGCCATGTGGATGAGCAGTTCTTC
-	TRBV12-3/TRBV12-4	TRBD1	TRBJ2-3	CASSRTGRADTQYF	TGTGCCAGCAGTAGGACAGGCCGGGCAGATACGCAGTATTTT
-	TRBV28	-	TRBJ1-2	CASSLPRRNYGYTF	TGTGCCAGCAGTTTACCCCGACGTAACTATGGCTACACCTTC
many	TRBV5-1	-	TRBJ1-1	CASSFRGTEAFF	TGCGCCAGCAGCTTCCGCGGGACTGAAGCTTTCTTT
many	TRBV20-1	TRBD1	TRBJ1-2	CSARVGTEAGYTF	TGCAGTGCTAGAGTTGGGACAGAAGCTGGCTACACCTTC
few	TRBV2	-	TRBJ2-3	CASSEMGGATDTQYF	TGTGCCAGCAGTGAAATGGGGGGGGCAACAGATACGCAGTATTTT
many	TRBV7-2	-	TRBJ2-5	CASSSGPEQTQYF	TGTGCCAGCAGCTCCGGACCTGAACAGACCCAGTACTTC
few	TRBV2	-	TRBJ1-2	CAKLSSPETKTYGYTF	TGTGCCAAACTCTCGTCCCCGGAGACAAAAACCTATGGCTACACCTTC
-	TRBV11-3	-	TRBJ2-3	CASSPRYKPGTPVDTQYF	TGTGCCAGCAGCCCTAGATATAAACCCGGGACCCCGGTAGATACGCAGTATTTT
many	TRBV12-3/TRBV12-4	-	TRBJ2-3	CATVGAGGTDTQYF	TGTGCCACCGTGGGGGCGGGGGGCACAGATACGCAGTATTTT
-	TRBV7-2	TRBD2	TRBJ2-2	CASREPGLAGNTGELFF	TGTGCCAGCAGAGAACCGGGACTAGCGGGGAACACCGGGGAGCTGTTTTTT
few	TRBV3-1	-	TRBJ1-2	CASSQGTAFYGYTF	TGTGCCAGCAGCCAAGGCACAGCTTTCTATGGCTACACCTTC
-	TRBV5-1	-	TRBJ1-2	CASSSDPTGSGGYTF	TGCGCCAGCAGCTCCGACCCCACAGGGTCCGGTGGCTACACCTTC
many	TRBV3-1	-	TRBJ1-3	CASSLPFTGPSGNTIYF	TGTGCCAGCAGCCTCCCCTTTACGGGGCCTTCTGGAAACACCATATATTTT
few	TRBV6-6	-	TRBJ2-3	CASSYGRGRIPDTQYF	TGTGCCAGCAGTTACGGCCGGGGGAGAATCCCAGATACGCAGTATTTT